This section outlines one TCR beta chain sequence together with its context. Its antigen is currently not known. Nothing much larger sits one base from this clone, and base qualities are not available. CDR1 and CDR2, looked up from the germline V gene (reference sequence), are SGHNT and YYREEE. V is reduced by 3 bases and J by 6 bases, leaving a spacing of 20 bases between them. The CDR3, cysteine through phenylalanine, is 16 amino acids long. The entry retains the CDR3 DNA only, 48 bases that are in frame from base 1. The cohort consisted of some 730 healthy bone marrow donors. All cohort members were sampled while nominally healthy, although unrecorded immune exposures were likely present. The donor tested CMV seronegative and was one of the 352 seronegative cohort members. Each donor provided a peripheral blood sample, and peripheral blood mononuclear cells were used for TCR beta sequencing. The Qiagen DNeasy Blood Extraction Kit was used to extract genomic DNA from the blood cell samples.

The data stem from a study of cytomegalovirus exposure and HLA in healthy donors (TCRdb year 2017). Context from the whole study: In an earlier analysis of 450 to 750 of the donors, under 300 Gb of sequence data and 120 million or so unique TCR beta sequences from roughly 180 million T cells were reported. Approximately 300 gigabases of sequencing data and some 85 million unique TCR sequences were included in an early release covering several hundred HLA-typed donors. Among the roughly 370 genotyped donors, around 81% belonged to the genetic ancestry cluster associated with self-reported Caucasian donors. The study aimed to test whether signatures of past pathogen exposure could be identified by cataloging public T cell receptors. The T cell repertoires of several hundred subjects were profiled by immunosequencing and related to cytomegalovirus serostatus. Besides the first cohort of approximately 670 subjects, a separate validation cohort made up of over 100 different subjects was used. High-throughput TCR immunosequencing, statistical association of individual TCRs with disease status, and machine learning were combined to predict cytomegalovirus infection status. In a later analysis, previously published TCR beta repertoires from some 640 donors were re-analyzed and high-resolution HLA genotyping was added so that TCR occurrence patterns could be studied. In the later analysis, no new phenotypic data were used to find candidate immune exposures; instead, reliance was placed on TCR beta sequences and their occurrence across donors. In an earlier analysis of several hundred of the donors, high-throughput TCR beta sequencing was used to judge whether each TCR beta V gene segment behaved as functional or pseudogenic. Donor age, sex, ethnicity and CMV serostatus were collected together with the repertoire data. In a later genetic analysis, genome-wide SNP genotypes for about 55% of the roughly 670 donors were used, and that subset was treated as a discovery cohort. Every repertoire in the discovery cohort had been generated on one and the same sequencing platform. HLA typing included class I and class II loci at four-digit resolution. The number of donors typed differed by locus, with 629-630 for A, B, C, DRB1 and DQB1, 522 for DQA1, approximately 580 for DPA1, and some 440 for DPB1. Roughly 5 DR-DQ haplotypes were handled as single units for association and clustering, since linkage in the cohort was strong. Across roughly 420 genotyped donors of the cohort, an average of roughly 230,000 unique TCR beta nucleotide sequences per donor were sequenced, and 15% to 20% of those sequences were non-productive.

Here is what the overall study found, with its caveats: While some public TCRs were present in many individuals, most TCR sequences turned up only very rarely across donors. In both the original and validation cohorts, the classifier was reported to diagnose cytomegalovirus status with high specificity and sensitivity. A total of 164 TCR beta chains were listed by the study as associated with cytomegalovirus. According to a later genetic analysis, donors in an Asian-associated ancestry cluster had fewer N-insertions in productive TCRs than the approximately 610-donor mean. An earlier analysis of approximately 570 of the donors showed that most TCR beta V segments appeared in productive rearrangements either about 87% or about 30% of the time, which broadly matched IMGT annotations. A cluster of highly shared sequence variants was judged likely to be a technical artifact of the sequencing pipeline. In a later analysis, some 18,000 TCR beta sequences were associated with specific HLA alleles at a false discovery rate of 0.05. In a later genetic analysis, a missense DCLRE1C variant was associated with V-gene and J-gene trimming of TCR beta chains, and the association was replicated in an independent cohort. Presence/absence analyses assumed roughly uniform sequencing depth across donors, an assumption that may not hold. This cohort had only TCR beta chains sequenced, and the lack of alpha or paired-chain data limited which features could be detected. Immune exposure information for the cohort was limited to CMV serostatus. In vitro tests confirmed that a few of the cytomegalovirus-associated TCR beta chains recognize cytomegalovirus antigens. A later analysis found that most CMV-associated TCR beta chains appeared HLA-restricted, with HLA associations seemingly driven largely by CMV exposure. The 87-base-pair reads could not distinguish some IMGT-functional V segments, including TRBV6-2 and TRBV6-3, so those segments were excluded. Compared with equally common non-associated chains, HLA-associated TCR beta chains in a later analysis were more clonally expanded and had lower generation probabilities. In a later analysis, the rate of TCR association differed among HLA loci, with DRB1 alleles having the most associated TCRs and HLA-C alleles having the fewest. Because some donors lacked HLA typing at each locus, the association tests relied only on the typed subset. When HLA alleles, especially DR and DQ, strongly co-occurred, TCR associations were difficult to assign to individual alleles. According to the authors, the approach could potentially be generalized to other disease states and immunological phenotypes. A further reported finding was that TCR beta sequences accurately predicted the HLA-A and HLA-B alleles for most subjects in the first cohort. Because counts were too low, about 18 rarely observed V segments, including chromosome 9 orphons, were excluded from the earlier analysis of around 590 of the donors. Correlated functional status among segregating V segments might reflect linkage disequilibrium, but an unknown experimental factor could not be ruled out. According to a later analysis, parvovirus B19, influenza, CMV and Epstein-Barr virus appeared linked to several top co-occurrence clusters.

Library preparation was by the immunoSEQ multiplex PCR assay. For the multiplex PCR, a mixture combining 60 forward primers for TCR Vbeta segments and 13 reverse primers for TCR Jbeta segments was used. A multiplex PCR assay on genomic DNA amplified the CDR3 region of rearranged TCR beta genes. The amplified TCR beta libraries were sequenced on the Illumina HiSeq System as 87-base-pair reads. Per the authors' processing: A later analysis tallied roughly 76 million unique TCR beta chains across the 666 repertoires, and about 10 million of those chains were shared by two or more donors. A nearest-neighbor algorithm error-corrected the raw reads and collapsed the reads into unique sequences, merging closely related sequences to remove PCR and sequencing errors. V, D and J gene segments were assigned by aligning CDR3 sequences to IMGT reference sequences. For a sequence to be retained, at least a six-nucleotide match to both a V gene segment and a J gene segment was required. A rearrangement counted as productive if the CDR3 had no stop codons and remained in frame with V and J, and every other rearrangement counted as non-productive. Following IMGT convention, CDR3 was defined as the stretch from the second conserved V-encoded cysteine to the conserved J-encoded phenylalanine. The earlier analysis of some 600 of the donors excluded sequences that lacked an unambiguous match to a single V gene segment. In an earlier analysis of some 590 of the donors, a V segment was called functional when productive rearrangements were above 56.7%, and segregating when the standard deviation between donors exceeded 5%. To diagnose cytomegalovirus status from the catalog of TCR beta chain sequences, a statistical classification framework was built. In a later analysis, TCR nucleotide sequences were compared against IMGT/GENE-DB human TR gene sequences so that V and J genes could be assigned. A later analysis assigned CDR3 sequences and most-parsimonious VDJ recombination scenarios with the TCRdist pipeline. In a later analysis, each TCR beta chain was defined by its CDR3 amino acid sequence together with its V-gene family, and reads lacking a unique V-gene family were excluded. A later analysis removed 592 highly shared, low-generation-probability nucleotide sequences to deal with suspected cross-contamination and a sequencing artifact. In a later analysis, a clonal expansion index was calculated for each public chain from normalized within-repertoire ranks of inferred template counts. Generation probabilities in a later analysis came from a VDJ recombination model fitted to out-of-frame rearrangements, and those results were checked against IGoR. In a later analysis, hypergeometric tests were used to score TCR-TCR, TCR-HLA and TCR-CMV co-occurrence, with a repertoire-size bias correction applied to TCR pairs. To estimate false discovery rates, a later analysis permuted the HLA or CMV assignments 20 times. In a later analysis, co-occurring TCRs were grouped using DBSCAN, and TCRdist sequence similarity was added for clustering within HLA-allele-positive subsets. For co-occurrence clustering, repertoires with fewer than 30,000 or more than 120,000 public chains were excluded, along with five repertoires with anomalous nucleotide sharing. Sourced from immuneACCESS, this table was stored by TCRdb with only in-frame sequences that have V and J called. A share of the clones is absent; for the studies checked, an unresolved V gene accounts for under half, and the remainder has no known explanation. The D gene and trimming were derived from the DNA, and the V and J assignments and clone size from that table. For this sample there are about 180,000 clones; around 74% appear just once. The ten largest account for just under 3% of the sample.

The receptor was isolated from a male donor in good health and CMV-seronegative. The chain links TRBV5-4 with TRBJ2-3; TRBD1 is a possible D gene, resting on 6 matching bases. The specimen was PBMCs. The CDR3 here reads CASSWETGPLEDTQYF. Here is the DNA: TGTGCCAGCAGCTGGGAGACAGGCCCCTTGGAGGATACGCAGTATTTT.